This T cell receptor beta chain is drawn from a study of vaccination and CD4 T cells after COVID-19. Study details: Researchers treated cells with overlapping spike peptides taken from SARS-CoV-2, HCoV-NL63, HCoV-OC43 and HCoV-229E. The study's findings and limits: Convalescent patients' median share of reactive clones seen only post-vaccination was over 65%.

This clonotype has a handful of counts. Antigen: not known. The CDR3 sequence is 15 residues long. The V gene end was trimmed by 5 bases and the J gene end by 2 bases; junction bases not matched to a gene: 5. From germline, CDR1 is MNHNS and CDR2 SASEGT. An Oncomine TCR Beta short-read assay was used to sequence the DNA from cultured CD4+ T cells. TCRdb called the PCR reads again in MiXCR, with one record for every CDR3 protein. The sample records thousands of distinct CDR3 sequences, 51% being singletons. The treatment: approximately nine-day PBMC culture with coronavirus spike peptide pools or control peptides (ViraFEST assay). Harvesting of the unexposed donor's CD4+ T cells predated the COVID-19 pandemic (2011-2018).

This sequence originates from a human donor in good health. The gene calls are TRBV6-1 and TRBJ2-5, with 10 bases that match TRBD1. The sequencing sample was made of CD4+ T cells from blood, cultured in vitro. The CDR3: CASSPRDRGQETQYF. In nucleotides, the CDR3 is TGTGCCAGCAGTCCTCGGGACAGGGGTCAAGAGACCCAGTACTTC.